The 5 T cell receptor beta chains reported below all come from one sample, sequenced in a study of neurological immune-mediated disorders (dated by TCRdb to 2018 to 2020). Receptors were amplified or captured by 5' RACE. Sequencing relied on an Illumina HiSeq 2500. The raw public reads went through TCRdb reprocessing: fastp at Q25, MiXCR clone calling, in-frame beta chains kept. Rows are unified per CDR3 protein, each entry keeping the most common DNA and genes. This sample is represented by under 130,000 distinct CDR3 sequences; under 14% of them were singletons. The ten largest clones represent under 4% of the sample. This specimen's time point label, per the study, means: longitudinal time-point 3. The sample taken for sequencing was PBMCs. The receptors stem from a female donor with HTLV-1-associated myelopathy (HAM/TSP).

This clonotype was recorded many times. This chain joins TRBV29-1 and TRBJ2-7, with D unresolved. Trimming removed 4 bases at V and 0 bases at J, with 13 bases between. The CDR3 contains 14 residues. Germline assignment: CDR1 SQVTM and CDR2 ANQGSEA. CDR3 sequence (DNA): TGCAGCGTTGGCAAGGGTCTGGACTCCTACGAGCAGTACTTC. This translates into CSVGKGLDSYEQYF.

Ten or more counts support this clonotype. V and J are TRBV4-1 and TRBJ2-7; D may be TRBD2 (6 bases). Trimming shortened V by 3 bases and J by 3 bases, and 9 bases separated the two germline ends. Germline CDR1 and CDR2: MGHRA and YSYEKL. The CDR3 consists of 13 residues. CDR3 in DNA: TGCGCCAGCAGCCATACCGGGGGCTACGAGCAGTACTTC. Protein: CASSHTGGYEQYF.

Many counts were recorded for this clonotype. The chain combines TRBV20-1 with TRBJ2-5; possible D gene TRBD1, 5 bases. V was clipped by 5 bases and J by 2 bases, with 15 bases between them. CDR3 length equals 14 residues. Germline CDR1 DFQATT, CDR2 SNEGSKA (reference sequence). CDR3 residues: CSAGEWRQQETQYF. The CDR3 nucleotides read TGCAGTGCTGGGGAATGGAGACAGCAAGAGACCCAGTACTTC.

This clonotype was counted ten times or more. The gene calls are TRBV5-1 and TRBJ2-7; 7 positions match TRBD1. The CDR3 is made up of 13 amino acids. Germline V gene sequence: CDR1 SGHRS, CDR2 YFSETQ. V trimming: 2 bases; J trimming: 6 bases; junction bases outside the gene matches: 5. The CDR3 here is CASSFTGAGEQYF. CDR3 nucleotides: TGCGCCAGCAGCTTTACAGGGGCGGGCGAGCAGTACTTC.

Ten or more counts support this clonotype. The chain uses TRBV28 and TRBJ2-1, with TRBD2 as a possible D gene (6 bases). Trimming removed 3 bases at V and 9 bases at J, with 18 bases between. Germline V CDR1 and CDR2: MDHEN, SYDVKM. CDR3 size: 15 residues. The CDR3 here is CASSFLVLSGGEQFF. CDR3 coding DNA: TGTGCCAGCAGTTTTCTTGTGCTTAGCGGTGGTGAGCAGTTCTTC.